The 20 T cell receptor beta chains in this list originate from one sample, sequenced in a study of T cell responses to AZD1222 COVID-19 vaccine. Sequencing was performed with immunoSEQ multiplex PCR; in TCRdb, only in-frame clones are kept and a portion is missing. The sample has more than 90,000 clones, more than 75% seen once; the top ten hold approximately 15%. The sample here was peripheral blood, taken on day 0 of AZD1222 vaccination. Every receptor here comes from an adult in good health.

The J gene is TRBJ2-1, the V gene TRBV5-1; D perhaps matches TRBD2 (5 bases). This CDR3 is built from 16 residues. The germline gives CDR1 SGHRS, CDR2 YFSETQ. Trimming left V 4 bases short and J 0 bases short, with 14 bases between. CDR3 protein: CASSPDGVSSYNEQFF. In nucleotides, the CDR3 is TGCGCCAGCAGCCCCGACGGGGTGAGCTCCTACAATGAGCAGTTCTTC.

V usage is TRBV15 and J usage is TRBJ1-5, with TRBD1 identical over 9 bases. CDR1 and CDR2 from the germline V gene are LNHNV and YYDKDF (reference sequence). Unmatched junction bases numbered 8, after V lost 5 bases and J lost 0 bases. The CDR3 length is 17 residues. The CDR3 spells CATSADRGAYSNQPQHF. CDR3 DNA sequence: TGTGCCACCAGCGCGGACAGGGGTGCCTATAGCAATCAGCCCCAGCATTTT.

This clone showed up just a few times. V usage is TRBV7-9 and J usage is TRBJ2-1; maybe TRBD2 (5 bases). CDR3 length equals 12 residues. V shed 5 bases and J shed 7 bases, with 9 bases lying between them. The germline gives CDR1 SEHNR, CDR2 FQNEAQ (reference sequence). The CDR3 DNA sequence: TGTGCCAGCAGCGCTACGGGAAATGAGCAGTTCTTC. It yields the protein CASSATGNEQFF.

The V gene is TRBV10-2, the J gene TRBJ1-1; 7 nucleotides line up with TRBD1. The CDR3 length is 13 residues. CDR1 and CDR2 from the germline V gene are WSHSY and SAAADI. Unmatched junction bases numbered 3, after V lost 4 bases and J lost 4 bases. The DNA of the CDR3 is TGCGCCAGCAGTGCGCAGGGGGGCACTGAAGCTTTCTTT. This gives the protein CASSAQGGTEAFF.

This chain uses TRBV9 with TRBJ2-7, with 8 bases matching TRBD1. The CDR3 has 15 amino acids. The V gene's germline CDR1 is SGDLS and CDR2 YYNGEE. V was pared by 5 bases and J by 2 bases, with 9 bases of the junction left unmatched. The CDR3 reads CASSEGQDGPYEQYF. The CDR3 DNA sequence: TGTGCCAGCAGTGAGGGACAGGATGGCCCCTACGAGCAGTACTTC.

J is TRBJ1-3 and V is TRBV2, with 7 bases fitting TRBD1. This CDR3 is built from 15 residues. Germline values: CDR1 SNHLY, CDR2 FYNNEI. The J segment lost 3 bases and the V segment lost 8 bases, leaving 10 bases of the junction unmatched. CDR3 sequence reads: CASRLGTGDGNTIYF. CDR3 sequence (DNA): TGTGCCAGCCGGCTCGGAACAGGGGATGGAAACACCATATATTTT.

This chain connects TRBV4-2 to TRBJ2-5, with a weak D call TRBD2 (6 bases). The CDR3 is 16 residues long. Germline V gene lookup returns CDR1 LGHNA and CDR2 YNFKEQ. V shed 0 bases and J shed 5 bases, with 16 bases lying between them. The CDR3 DNA follows: TGTGCCAGCAGCCAAGAACAAGGGAGGTGGACGGAGACCCAGTACTTC. Protein product: CASSQEQGRWTETQYF.

This clone was detected only a few times. The chain recombines TRBV11-2 with TRBJ2-3; D call uncertain. Per the germline V gene, CDR1 is SGHAT and CDR2 is FQNNGV. The CDR3 consists of 13 residues. Trimming stripped 3 bases from V and 4 bases from J, with 8 bases between. CDR3 amino acids: CASSLAPADTQYF. The CDR3 nucleotides are TGTGCCAGCAGCTTGGCCCCCGCAGATACGCAGTATTTT.

The CDR3 region is CASSQEWVGYEQYF. Written as DNA, the CDR3 is TGTGCCAGCAGCCAAGAGTGGGTTGGATACGAGCAGTACTTC. The chain links TRBV3-1 (or the pseudogene TRBV3-2) to TRBJ2-7; D remains ambiguous. With 0 bases removed from V and 4 bases from J, the gap between germline ends came to 10 bases. The CDR3 has 14 amino acids. CDR1 is LGHDT and CDR2 is YNNKEL in the germline V gene (reference sequence).

The chain joins TRBV9 to TRBJ1-2; D remains ambiguous. Germline V gene data show CDR1 as SGDLS and CDR2 as YYNGEE. With 3 bases removed from V and 2 bases from J, the gap between germline ends came to 11 bases. This CDR3 is built from 14 residues. CDR3 residues: CASSAQILNYGYTF. The CDR3 DNA sequence: TGTGCCAGCAGCGCGCAGATCTTAAACTATGGCTACACCTTC.

A few counts support this clone. The J gene is TRBJ2-7, the V gene TRBV6-5; unclear D gene. Trimming removed 2 bases at V and 6 bases at J, with 14 bases between. Germline assignment: CDR1 MNHEY and CDR2 SVGAGI. The CDR3 loop spans 14 amino acids. The CDR3 region has the DNA TGTGCCAGCAGTTACCTCTCCCCCGGCTCCGAGCAGTACTTC. Its translation is CASSYLSPGSEQYF.

The chain combines TRBV11-3 with TRBJ1-1; D ambiguous. Deletions cut 1 base from V and 1 base from J, with 10 bases between. CDR1 SGHNT and CDR2 YENEEA come from the germline V gene. This CDR3 contains 15 residues. The CDR3 DNA follows: TGTGCCAGCAGCTTAGCGGCGGGAAGGAACACTGAAGCTTTCTTT. This codes for CASSLAAGRNTEAFF.

This clone was counted once. Other DNA sequences from this sample encode an identical CDR3 as well. The chain recombines TRBV5-1 with TRBJ2-5; TRBD2 might be the D (5 bases). CDR3 length equals 13 residues. Trimming took 1 base from V and 3 from J, leaving 7 bases between them. Per the germline V gene, CDR1 is SGHRS and CDR2 is YFSETQ. This chain's CDR3 is CASSLLREETQYF. For the CDR3, the DNA is TGCGCCAGCAGCTTGTTGCGGGAAGAGACCCAGTACTTC. Using reference TRBV5-1 and TRBJ2-5 for the parts outside the CDR3, the full variable domain is KAGVTQTPRYLIKTRGQQVTLSCSPISGHRSVSWYQQTPGQGLQFLFEYFSETQRNKGNFPGRFSGRQFSNSRSEMNVSTLELGDSALYLCASSLLREETQYFGPGTRLLVL.

This chain joins TRBV5-4 and TRBJ2-7, with a tentative D call TRBD1 (5 bases). Trimming shortened V by 4 bases and J by 5 bases, and 16 bases separated the two germline ends. The germline CDR1 and CDR2 sequences are SGHNT and YYREEE (reference sequence). This CDR3 is 14 amino acids long. As DNA, the CDR3 is TGTGCCAGCAGCCCTGATCAGGGTCGCAACGAGCAGTACTTC. Its translation is CASSPDQGRNEQYF.

A remark on this clone: Additional DNA sequences in this sample encode the identical CDR3. This chain connects TRBV3-1 (or the pseudogene TRBV3-2) to TRBJ1-3, with D tentatively TRBD1 (5 bases). Germline V gene sequence: CDR1 LGHDT, CDR2 YNNKEL (reference sequence). Trimming took off 2 bases at V and 4 bases at J, with 9 bases between the two ends. The CDR3 consists of 14 residues. CDR3 nucleotides: TGTGCCAGCAGCCAAAGGGGTGCCGGAAACACCATATATTTT. As protein: CASSQRGAGNTIYF.

The V call is TRBV19, the J call TRBJ2-1; D might be TRBD2 (5 bases). The CDR3 is 17 residues long. The V end was cut by 3 bases, the J end by 0 bases, with 15 bases between. CDR1 and CDR2 from the germline V gene are LNHDA and SQIVND (reference sequence). The CDR3 loop is CASSITSYGDSYNEQFF. The CDR3 DNA is TGTGCCAGTAGTATTACGTCGTACGGGGACTCCTACAATGAGCAGTTCTTC.

In its sample, this clone was seen a few times. V is TRBV10-1 and J is TRBJ2-1, with D uncertain. The V and J ends lost 4 bases and 6 bases respectively, with 16 bases between them. This CDR3 region has 15 residues. CDR1 WNHNN and CDR2 SYGVQD come from the germline V gene (reference sequence). CDR3 sequence reads: CASSAQDGYSNEQFF. In DNA form, the CDR3 reads TGCGCCAGCAGTGCCCAGGACGGGTACTCCAATGAGCAGTTCTTC.

This sequence joins TRBV4-1 and TRBJ1-2; D unresolved. CDR1 and CDR2 from the germline V gene are MGHRA and YSYEKL. V lost 1 base and J 3 bases, leaving 18 bases between the germline ends. The CDR3 runs 17 residues. Written as DNA, the CDR3 is TGCGCCAGCAGCCAAGGTCTACGCGGGGTGGGCGACTATGGCTACACCTTC. It yields the protein CASSQGLRGVGDYGYTF.

The chain uses TRBV12-5 and TRBJ1-2, with TRBD1 matching 7 bases. V trimming: 9 bases; J trimming: 8 bases; junction bases outside the gene matches: 3. The V gene's germline CDR1 is LGHNT and CDR2 FRNRAP. This CDR3 comprises 10 residues. DNA of the CDR3: TGTGCTAGAAAGGGGGCGGGCTACACCTTC. Translation gives CARKGAGYTF.

The chain employs TRBV27 and TRBJ1-5; D is perhaps TRBD1 (6 bases). Germline loops: CDR1 MNHEY, CDR2 SMNVEV (reference sequence). V was shortened by 5 bases and J by 4 bases, with 18 bases between the two germline ends. CDR3 size: 16 residues. CDR3 amino acids: CASSPSPDSQNQPQHF. In DNA, the CDR3 is TGTGCCAGCAGTCCGAGCCCGGACAGTCAAAATCAGCCCCAGCATTTT.